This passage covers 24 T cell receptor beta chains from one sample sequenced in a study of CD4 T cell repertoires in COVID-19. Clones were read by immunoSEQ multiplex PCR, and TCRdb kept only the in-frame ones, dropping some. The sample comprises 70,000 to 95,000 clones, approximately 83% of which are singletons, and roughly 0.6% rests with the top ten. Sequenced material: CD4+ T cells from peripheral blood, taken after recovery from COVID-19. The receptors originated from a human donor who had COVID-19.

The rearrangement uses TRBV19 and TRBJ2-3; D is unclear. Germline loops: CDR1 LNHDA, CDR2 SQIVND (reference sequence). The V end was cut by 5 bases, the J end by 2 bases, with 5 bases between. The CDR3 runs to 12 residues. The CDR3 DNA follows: TGTGCCAGTAGTTGGGACACAGATACGCAGTATTTT. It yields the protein CASSWDTDTQYF.

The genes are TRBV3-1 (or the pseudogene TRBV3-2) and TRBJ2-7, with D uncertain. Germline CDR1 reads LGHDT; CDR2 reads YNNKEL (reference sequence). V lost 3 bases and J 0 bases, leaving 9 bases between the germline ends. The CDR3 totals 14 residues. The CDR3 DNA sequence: TGTGCCAGCAGCCAGGGCCCTAGCTCCTACGAGCAGTACTTC. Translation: CASSQGPSSYEQYF.

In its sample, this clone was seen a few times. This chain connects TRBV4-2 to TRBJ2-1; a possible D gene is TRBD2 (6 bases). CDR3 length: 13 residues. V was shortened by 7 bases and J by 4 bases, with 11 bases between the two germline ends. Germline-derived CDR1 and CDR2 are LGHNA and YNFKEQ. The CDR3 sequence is CASTGDLYNEQFF. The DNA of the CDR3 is TGTGCCAGCACCGGGGACTTGTACAATGAGCAGTTCTTC.

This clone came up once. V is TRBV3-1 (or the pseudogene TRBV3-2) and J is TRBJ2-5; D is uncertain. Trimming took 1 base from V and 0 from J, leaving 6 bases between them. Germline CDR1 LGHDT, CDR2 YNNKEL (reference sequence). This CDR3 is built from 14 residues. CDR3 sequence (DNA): TGTGCCAGCAGCCAAGTGCTAGACCAAGAGACCCAGTACTTC. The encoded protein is CASSQVLDQETQYF.

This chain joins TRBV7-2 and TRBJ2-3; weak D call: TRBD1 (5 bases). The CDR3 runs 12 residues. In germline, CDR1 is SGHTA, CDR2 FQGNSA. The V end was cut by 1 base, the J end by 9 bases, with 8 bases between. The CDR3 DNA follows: TGTGCCAGCAGCTTAGGGGGCAGCACGCAGTATTTT. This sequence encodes CASSLGGSTQYF.

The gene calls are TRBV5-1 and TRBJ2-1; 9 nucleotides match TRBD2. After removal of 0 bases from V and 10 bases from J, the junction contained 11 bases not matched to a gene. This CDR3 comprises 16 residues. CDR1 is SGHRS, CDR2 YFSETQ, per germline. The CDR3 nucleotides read TGCGCCAGCAGCTTGGCGTTTCTAGCGGGAAGCACGGAGCAGTTCTTC. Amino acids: CASSLAFLAGSTEQFF.

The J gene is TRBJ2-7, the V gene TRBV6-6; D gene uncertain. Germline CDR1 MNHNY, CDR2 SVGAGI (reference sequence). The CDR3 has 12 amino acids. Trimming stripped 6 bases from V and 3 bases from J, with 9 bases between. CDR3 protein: CASSQTNYEQYF. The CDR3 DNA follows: TGTGCCAGCAGCCAAACCAACTACGAGCAGTACTTC.

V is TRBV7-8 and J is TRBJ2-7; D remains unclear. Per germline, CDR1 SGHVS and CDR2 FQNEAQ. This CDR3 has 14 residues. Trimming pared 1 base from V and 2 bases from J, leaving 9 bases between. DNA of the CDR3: TGTGCCAGCAGCTTAGGGACGAAAACCTACGAGCAGTACTTC. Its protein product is CASSLGTKTYEQYF.

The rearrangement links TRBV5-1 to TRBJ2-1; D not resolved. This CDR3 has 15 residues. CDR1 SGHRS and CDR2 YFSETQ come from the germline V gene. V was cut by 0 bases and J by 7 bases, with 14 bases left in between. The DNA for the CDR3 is TGCGCCAGCAGCTTGGGTGTCGTGAACATGAATGAGCAGTTCTTC. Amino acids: CASSLGVVNMNEQFF.

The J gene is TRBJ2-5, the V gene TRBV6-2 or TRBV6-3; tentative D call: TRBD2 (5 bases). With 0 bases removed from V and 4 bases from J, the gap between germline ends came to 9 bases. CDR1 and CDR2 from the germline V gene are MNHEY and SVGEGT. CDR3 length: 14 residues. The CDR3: CASSYSSAGETQYF. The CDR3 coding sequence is TGTGCCAGCAGTTACTCGAGCGCGGGAGAGACCCAGTACTTC.

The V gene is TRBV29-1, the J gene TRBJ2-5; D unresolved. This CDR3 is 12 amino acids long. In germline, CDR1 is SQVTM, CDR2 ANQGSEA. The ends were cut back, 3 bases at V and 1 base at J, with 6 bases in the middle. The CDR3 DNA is TGCAGCGTTGAGTACATCCAAGAGACCCAGTACTTC. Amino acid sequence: CSVEYIQETQYF. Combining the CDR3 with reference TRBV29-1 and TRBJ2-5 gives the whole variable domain SAVISQKPSRDICQRGTSLTIQCQVDSQVTMMFWYRQQPGQSLTLIATANQGSEATYESGFVIDKFPISRPNLTFSTLTVSNMSPEDSSIYLCSVEYIQETQYFGPGTRLLVL.

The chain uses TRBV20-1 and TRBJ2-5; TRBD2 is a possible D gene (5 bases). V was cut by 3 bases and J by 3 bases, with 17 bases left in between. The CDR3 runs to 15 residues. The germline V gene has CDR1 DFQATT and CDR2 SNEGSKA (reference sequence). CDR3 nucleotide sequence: TGCAGTGCTAGTCACCCCGAGGCCGGGGAAGAGACCCAGTACTTC. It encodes CSASHPEAGEETQYF.

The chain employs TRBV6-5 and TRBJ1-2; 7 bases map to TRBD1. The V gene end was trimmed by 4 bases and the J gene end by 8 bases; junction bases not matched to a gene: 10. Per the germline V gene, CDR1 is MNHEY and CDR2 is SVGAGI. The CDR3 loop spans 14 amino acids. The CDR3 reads CASSSNDRVEGYTF. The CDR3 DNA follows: TGTGCCAGCAGTTCAAATGACAGGGTAGAGGGCTACACCTTC.

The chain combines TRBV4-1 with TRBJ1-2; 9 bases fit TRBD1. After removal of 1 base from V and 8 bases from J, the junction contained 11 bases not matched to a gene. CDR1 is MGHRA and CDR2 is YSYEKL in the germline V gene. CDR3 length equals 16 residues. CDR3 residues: CASSQGGQGKTLGYTF. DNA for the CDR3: TGCGCCAGCAGCCAAGGAGGACAGGGGAAGACTTTAGGCTACACCTTC.

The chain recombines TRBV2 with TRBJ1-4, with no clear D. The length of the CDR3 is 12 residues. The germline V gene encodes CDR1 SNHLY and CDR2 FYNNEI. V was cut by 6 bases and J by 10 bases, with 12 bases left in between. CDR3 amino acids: CASRGQFGKLFF. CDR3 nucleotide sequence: TGTGCCAGCAGAGGCCAATTTGGAAAACTGTTTTTT.

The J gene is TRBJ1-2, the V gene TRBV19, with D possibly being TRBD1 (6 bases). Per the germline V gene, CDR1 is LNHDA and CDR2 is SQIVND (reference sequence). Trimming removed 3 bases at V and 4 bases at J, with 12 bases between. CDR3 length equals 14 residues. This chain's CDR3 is CASSMYRDGYGYTF. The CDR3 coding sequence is TGTGCCAGTAGTATGTACAGGGACGGCTATGGCTACACCTTC.

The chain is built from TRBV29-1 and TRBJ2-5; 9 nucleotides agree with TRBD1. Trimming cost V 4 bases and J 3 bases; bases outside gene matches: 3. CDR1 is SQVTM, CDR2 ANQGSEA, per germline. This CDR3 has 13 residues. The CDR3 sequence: CSVGDRVKETQYF. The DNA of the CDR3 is TGCAGCGTTGGGGACAGGGTAAAAGAGACCCAGTACTTC.

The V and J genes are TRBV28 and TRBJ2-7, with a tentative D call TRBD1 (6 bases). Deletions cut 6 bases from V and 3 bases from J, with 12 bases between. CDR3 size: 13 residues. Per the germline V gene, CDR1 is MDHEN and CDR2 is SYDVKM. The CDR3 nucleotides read TGTGCCAGCAGGGATACAGGGAACTACGAGCAGTACTTC. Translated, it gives CASRDTGNYEQYF. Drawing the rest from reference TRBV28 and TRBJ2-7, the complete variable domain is DVKVTQSSRYLVKRTGEKVFLECVQDMDHENMFWYRQDPGLGLRLIYFSYDVKMKEKGDIPEGYSVSREKKERFSLILESASTNQTSMYLCASRDTGNYEQYFGPGTRLTVT.

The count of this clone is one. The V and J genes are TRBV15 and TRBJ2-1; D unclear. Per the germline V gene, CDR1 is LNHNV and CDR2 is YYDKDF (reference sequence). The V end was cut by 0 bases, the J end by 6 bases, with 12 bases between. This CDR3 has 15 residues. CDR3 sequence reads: CATSRDFSSPNEQFF. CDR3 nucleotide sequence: TGTGCCACCAGCAGAGATTTTTCCAGCCCCAATGAGCAGTTCTTC.

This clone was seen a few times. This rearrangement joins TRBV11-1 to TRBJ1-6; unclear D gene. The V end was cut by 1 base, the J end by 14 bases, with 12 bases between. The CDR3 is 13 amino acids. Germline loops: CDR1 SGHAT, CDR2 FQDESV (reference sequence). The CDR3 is CASSLDSVLALHF. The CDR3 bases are TGTGCCAGCAGCTTAGACTCCGTTCTGGCCCTCCACTTT.

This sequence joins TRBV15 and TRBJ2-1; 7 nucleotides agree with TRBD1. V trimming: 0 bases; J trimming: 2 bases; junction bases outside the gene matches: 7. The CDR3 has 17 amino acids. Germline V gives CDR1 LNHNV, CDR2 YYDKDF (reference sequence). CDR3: CATSRDWGQPTYNEQFF. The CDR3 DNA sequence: TGTGCCACCAGCAGAGATTGGGGACAGCCCACCTACAATGAGCAGTTCTTC.

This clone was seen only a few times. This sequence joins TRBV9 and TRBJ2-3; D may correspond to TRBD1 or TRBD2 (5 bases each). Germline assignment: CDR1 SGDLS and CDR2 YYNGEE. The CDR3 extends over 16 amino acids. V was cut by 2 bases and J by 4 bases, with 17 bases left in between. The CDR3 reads CASSVGPRQGADTQYF. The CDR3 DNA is TGTGCCAGCAGCGTGGGACCGCGACAAGGGGCAGATACGCAGTATTTT.

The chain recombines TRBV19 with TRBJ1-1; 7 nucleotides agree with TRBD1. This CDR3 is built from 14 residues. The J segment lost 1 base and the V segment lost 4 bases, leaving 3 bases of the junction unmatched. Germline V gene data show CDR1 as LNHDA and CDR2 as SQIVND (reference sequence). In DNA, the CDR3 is TGTGCCAGTAGTAGGCAGGGGGGGAACACTGAAGCTTTCTTT. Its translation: CASSRQGGNTEAFF.

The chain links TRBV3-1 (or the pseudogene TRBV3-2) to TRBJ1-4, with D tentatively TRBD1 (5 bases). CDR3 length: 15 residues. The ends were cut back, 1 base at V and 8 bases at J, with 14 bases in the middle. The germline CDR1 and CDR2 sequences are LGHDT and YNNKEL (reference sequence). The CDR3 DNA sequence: TGTGCCAGCAGCCAAGTCGGGACCCTAACGGAAAAACTGTTTTTT. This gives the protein CASSQVGTLTEKLFF.